This T cell receptor beta chain originates from a study of somatic mutations in cytotoxic T cells in rheumatoid arthritis. This CDR3 has 15 amino acids. Losses at the gene ends were 5 bases for V and 8 bases for J; bases not matched to a gene: 6. Germline-derived CDR1 and CDR2 are SEHNR and FQNEAQ (reference sequence). The data were produced by immunoSEQ multiplex PCR, yet TCRdb's version contains in-frame clones alone and is incomplete. The sample yields 15,000 to 20,000 clones, roughly 80% seen once. In this sample, this clone turned up a few times. The source material was CD8+ T cells sorted from blood. The receptor's source is an adult with rheumatoid arthritis. The rearrangement joins TRBV7-9 to TRBJ2-1, with 13 bases lining up with TRBD2. The CDR3 is CASSTSGGARYEQFF. CDR3 in DNA: TGTGCCAGCAGCACTAGCGGGGGGGCTAGGTATGAGCAGTTCTTC.